The 24 T cell receptor beta chains below come from one sample, sequenced in a study of T cell changes during pregnancy in multiple sclerosis. Measured with immunoSEQ multiplex PCR; TCRdb has only the in-frame clones, and not every one. The table has some 60,000 clones, around nine tenths seen once; the top ten hold roughly 2.1%. Sequencing used peripheral blood, obtained in the first trimester of pregnancy. The receptor set was obtained from a female donor in good health, enrolled as a control in a pregnancy study.

V and J are TRBV2 and TRBJ2-1; tentatively, D is TRBD2 (6 bases). Trimming removed 6 bases from V and 4 bases from J, with 10 bases in between. Germline loops: CDR1 SNHLY, CDR2 FYNNEI. There are 13 residues in the CDR3. The CDR3 DNA reads as TGTGCCAGCAGCTCCGGAGGGTACAATGAGCAGTTCTTC. This codes for CASSSGGYNEQFF.

The table lists this clone with a count of one. This sequence joins TRBV6-1 and TRBJ1-2, with TRBD1 matching over 7 bases. Per the germline V gene, CDR1 is MNHNS and CDR2 is SASEGT. The CDR3 loop spans 19 amino acids. V gave up 4 bases and J gave up 1 base; unmatched junction bases: 18. The CDR3 nucleotides read TGTGCCAGCAGTGGGACCATTGAGACAGGGAGAGGGGTTAACTATGGCTACACCTTC. This encodes CASSGTIETGRGVNYGYTF.

V is TRBV6-5 and J is TRBJ1-2; possibly TRBD1 for D (5 bases). The CDR3 runs 12 residues. Germline values: CDR1 MNHEY, CDR2 SVGAGI. V was cut by 5 bases and J by 4 bases, with 8 bases left in between. CDR3 bases: TGTGCCAGCAGTCCTGACAGCTATGGCTACACCTTC. Protein product: CASSPDSYGYTF.

V usage is TRBV14 and J usage is TRBJ2-7; 13 positions agree with TRBD2. The CDR3 has 20 residues. Germline CDR1 is SGHDN and CDR2 is FVKESK. J was trimmed by 0 bases and V by 2 bases; bases with no gene match: 13. The CDR3 DNA reads as TGTGCCAGCAGCCAATATGCCGGGACTAGCGGGGTTCACCGCTCCTACGAGCAGTACTTC. Its translation: CASSQYAGTSGVHRSYEQYF.

The rearrangement joins TRBV2 to TRBJ2-1; 11 nucleotides align to TRBD2. The V and J ends lost 5 bases and 0 bases, in that order; junction bases with no gene match: 9. The CDR3 is 18 residues long. Germline assignment: CDR1 SNHLY and CDR2 FYNNEI. In DNA, the CDR3 is TGTGCCAGCAGTTACGGGCTAGCGGGGGGCAGCTCCTACAATGAGCAGTTCTTC. Translating gives CASSYGLAGGSSYNEQFF.

The rearrangement uses TRBV2 and TRBJ1-5, with a possible D match to TRBD1 (6 bases). CDR1 SNHLY and CDR2 FYNNEI come from the germline V gene. The CDR3 has 13 residues. Trimming left V 7 bases short and J 8 bases short, with 15 bases between. CDR3 loop: CASNDRGKEPQHF. CDR3 DNA sequence: TGTGCCAGCAACGATAGGGGGAAAGAGCCCCAGCATTTT.

This clone was recorded once. The chain has TRBV7-2 and TRBJ2-1; TRBD2 aligns across 9 bases. Looked up from germline, CDR1 is SGHTA and CDR2 is FQGNSA. CDR3 length: 16 residues. J was trimmed by 6 bases and V by 5 bases; bases with no gene match: 11. CDR3 bases: TGTGCCAGCAGCCTTTCCGGGACTAGCTACCCCAATGAGCAGTTCTTC. Protein product: CASSLSGTSYPNEQFF.

This sequence joins TRBV7-2 and TRBJ2-7; 8 bases fit TRBD2. CDR3 length: 14 residues. J lost 0 bases, V lost 5 bases, and 3 bases had no gene match. The germline gives CDR1 SGHTA, CDR2 FQGNSA. The CDR3 sequence is CASSLSGASYEQYF. CDR3 bases: TGTGCCAGCAGCCTTAGCGGGGCCTCCTACGAGCAGTACTTC.

This chain links TRBV6-1 with TRBJ2-3; possible D gene TRBD2, 5 bases. The length of the CDR3 is 15 residues. Germline CDR1 MNHNS, CDR2 SASEGT. Trimming pared 1 base from V and 1 base from J, leaving 9 bases between. The CDR3: CASSEGSSGTDTQYF. The CDR3 region has the DNA TGTGCCAGCAGTGAAGGAAGTAGCGGCACAGATACGCAGTATTTT.

This chain joins TRBV11-3 and TRBJ2-1, with unresolved D. This CDR3 has 15 amino acids. Trimming removed 0 bases at V and 4 bases at J, with 10 bases between. CDR1 and CDR2 from the germline V gene are SGHNT and YENEEA. The DNA for the CDR3 is TGTGCCAGCAGCTTAGATCTGAGAATATACAATGAGCAGTTCTTC. Its protein product is CASSLDLRIYNEQFF.

The chain has TRBV12-5 and TRBJ2-1, with D hard to call. The V gene lost 5 bases and the J gene lost 4 bases, with 6 bases spanning the gap. Germline values: CDR1 LGHNT, CDR2 FRNRAP. The CDR3 is made up of 12 amino acids. This CDR3 is CASGPGYNEQFF. CDR3 DNA: TGTGCTAGTGGTCCCGGTTACAATGAGCAGTTCTTC.

The rearrangement joins TRBV9 to TRBJ1-2, with 9 bases fitting TRBD1. Germline-derived CDR1 and CDR2 are SGDLS and YYNGEE. Trimming removed 4 bases from V and 4 bases from J; junction bases left unmatched: 2. The CDR3 runs to 13 residues. CDR3 nucleotide sequence: TGTGCCAGCAGCCAGGGACAGGGCTATGGCTACACCTTC. Residues: CASSQGQGYGYTF.

A single count supports this clone. J is TRBJ1-2 and V is TRBV27; D remains unclear. The CDR3 covers 15 residues. Germline lookup yields CDR1 MNHEY and CDR2 SMNVEV (reference sequence). The germline V and J ends were trimmed by 1 base and 4 bases, with 13 bases remaining between them. CDR3 amino acids: CASSLYMLVVYGYTF. CDR3 coding DNA: TGTGCCAGCAGTTTATACATGCTAGTTGTCTATGGCTACACCTTC.

The V gene is TRBV28, the J gene TRBJ2-1; D is ambiguous. V lost 3 bases and J lost 0, with 6 bases in between. This CDR3 contains 14 residues. The germline V gene has CDR1 MDHEN and CDR2 SYDVKM. The CDR3 coding sequence is TGTGCCAGCAGTTTTTACAGCTCCTACAATGAGCAGTTCTTC. This translates into CASSFYSSYNEQFF.

The chain employs TRBV9 and TRBJ1-1; no clear D. This CDR3 is built from 15 residues. V was cut by 0 bases and J by 1 base, with 10 bases left in between. Germline assignment: CDR1 SGDLS and CDR2 YYNGEE. The CDR3 coding sequence is TGTGCCAGCAGCGTAGTCGGAGGAGAGAACACTGAAGCTTTCTTT. Amino acid sequence: CASSVVGGENTEAFF.

The V call is TRBV6-5, the J call TRBJ1-3, with unresolved D. V lost 7 bases and J 2 bases, leaving 6 bases between the germline ends. Germline CDR1 and CDR2: MNHEY and SVGAGI. The CDR3 is made up of 12 amino acids. The CDR3 coding sequence is TGTGCCAGCACTGGGCCTGGAAACACCATATATTTT. Protein: CASTGPGNTIYF.

V and J are TRBV12-2 and TRBJ2-3; TRBD2, the table's D call, was not compared with the DNA. TRBV12-2 is assigned pseudogene status. This CDR3 contains 18 residues. The CDR3 sequence: CASRFNRLAGGPSDTQYF. Written as DNA, the CDR3 is TGTGCAAGTCGCTTTAACAGGCTAGCGGGGGGGCCATCGGATACGCAGTATTTT.

This clone was observed once. V gene TRBV2 combines with J gene TRBJ2-3, with 10 bases identical to TRBD2. The CDR3 is made up of 18 amino acids. V was clipped by 1 base and J by 0 bases; unmatched bases: 7. CDR1 and CDR2 (germline): SNHLY, FYNNEI. The CDR3 DNA reads TGTGCCAGCAGTGAAGTTTCGATAGCGGGGGGAAGCACAGATACGCAGTATTTT. Encoded protein: CASSEVSIAGGSTDTQYF.

The V call is TRBV18, the J call TRBJ1-1, with 8 bases matching TRBD1. The V gene's germline CDR1 is KGHSH and CDR2 LQKENI. Germline trimming cut 3 bases from V and 1 base from J; bases unmatched to any gene: 4. The CDR3 sequence is 15 residues long. The CDR3 spells CASSPAGGENTEAFF. The CDR3 DNA reads as TGTGCCAGCTCACCGGCAGGGGGCGAGAACACTGAAGCTTTCTTT.

The rearrangement links TRBV5-4 to TRBJ1-2, with a possible D match to TRBD1 (5 bases). Germline CDR1 reads SGHNT; CDR2 reads YYREEE (reference sequence). The CDR3 spans 13 residues. V lost 7 bases and J 0 bases, leaving 10 bases between the germline ends. CDR3 sequence: CASADRTNYGYTF. The CDR3 DNA reads as TGTGCCAGCGCAGACAGAACTAACTATGGCTACACCTTC.

The V and J genes are TRBV7-3 and TRBJ1-4; D is perhaps TRBD1 (6 bases). CDR3 length: 15 residues. V was clipped by 1 base and J by 7 bases, with 13 bases between them. Per the germline V gene, CDR1 is SGHTA and CDR2 is FQGTGA. The CDR3 DNA is TGTGCCAGCAGCTTAAAGTTCCAGGGGAGTGAAAAACTGTTTTTT. As protein: CASSLKFQGSEKLFF.

The chain joins TRBV6-6 to TRBJ1-2; D gene uncertain. With 0 bases removed from V and 5 bases from J, the gap between germline ends came to 16 bases. This CDR3 has 16 residues. The germline CDR1 and CDR2 sequences are MNHNY and SVGAGI (reference sequence). The CDR3 spells CASSYSSRGSVYGYTF. The DNA for the CDR3 is TGTGCCAGCAGTTACTCGAGTCGGGGTTCCGTTTATGGCTACACCTTC.

V gene TRBV27 combines with J gene TRBJ2-2; 12 bases fit TRBD2. This CDR3 has 15 amino acids. Looked up from germline, CDR1 is MNHEY and CDR2 is SMNVEV (reference sequence). With V trimmed by 6 bases and J by 6 bases, 5 bases remained unmatched. Written as DNA, the CDR3 is TGTGCCAGCAGGAGGACTAGCGGGATCGCCGGGGAGCTGTTTTTT. Protein product: CASRRTSGIAGELFF.

This clone was seen a few times. V is TRBV6-6 and J is TRBJ1-1; 7 positions agree with TRBD1. The CDR3 is made up of 14 amino acids. The ends lost 7 bases at V and 4 bases at J; junction bases unmatched: 9. The V gene's germline CDR1 is MNHNY and CDR2 SVGAGI (reference sequence). The CDR3 DNA is TGTGCCAGCACCAAGGGGGCTATATCCACTGAAGCTTTCTTT. This gives the protein CASTKGAISTEAFF.